These 7 T cell receptor beta chains were sequenced from one sample in a study of blood T cell repertoires in COVID-19. Sequencing was performed with immunoSEQ multiplex PCR; in TCRdb, only in-frame clones are kept and a portion is missing. The data show about 160,000 clones, approximately 90% seen once. The specimen sequenced was peripheral blood. These receptors were taken from a man between 18 and 35 years old with acute or convalescent COVID-19.

The chain is built from TRBV6-5 and TRBJ2-5; D call uncertain. Germline V gene sequence: CDR1 MNHEY, CDR2 SVGAGI. Trimming took 5 bases from V and 1 from J, leaving 11 bases between them. This CDR3 comprises 14 residues. The CDR3 is CASSLYFRQETQYF. DNA for the CDR3: TGTGCCAGCAGTCTTTACTTCCGCCAAGAGACCCAGTACTTC.

V and J are TRBV4-1 and TRBJ2-5, with TRBD2 matching 16 bases. V dropped 2 bases and J dropped 4; count of bases not matched to a gene: 10. Germline CDR1 reads MGHRA; CDR2 reads YSYEKL. This CDR3 is 19 amino acids long. As DNA, the CDR3 is TGCGCCAGCAGCCAACCTACGGGACTAGCGGGAGGGCCGGGAGAGACCCAGTACTTC. This translates into CASSQPTGLAGGPGETQYF.

V is TRBV9 and J is TRBJ2-2, with 8 bases matching TRBD2. CDR3 length: 18 residues. Germline values: CDR1 SGDLS, CDR2 YYNGEE. The J segment lost 5 bases and the V segment lost 0 bases, leaving 12 bases of the junction unmatched. The CDR3 reads CASSVDVAGITRTGELFF. The CDR3 DNA reads as TGTGCCAGCAGCGTAGACGTAGCGGGGATAACAAGAACCGGGGAGCTGTTTTTT. The variable domain in full, completed from reference TRBV9 and TRBJ2-2, reads DSGVTQTPKHLITATGQRVTLRCSPRSGDLSVYWYQQSLDQGLQFLIQYYNGEERAKGNILERFSAQQFPDLHSELNLSSLELGDSALYFCASSVDVAGITRTGELFFGEGSRLTVL.

The rearrangement links TRBV20-1 to TRBJ1-6; D possibly corresponds to TRBD1 (5 bases). Trimming shortened V by 3 bases and J by 5 bases, and 17 bases separated the two germline ends. The CDR3 extends over 16 amino acids. Germline lookup yields CDR1 DFQATT and CDR2 SNEGSKA (reference sequence). The CDR3 DNA is TGCAGTGCTAGTCGACAGACCATTGCTAATAATTCACCCCTCCACTTT. Its protein product is CSASRQTIANNSPLHF.

This clone turned up a few times. The CDR3 region is CASSYAGSNTGELFF. In DNA, the CDR3 is TGTGCCAGCAGTTACGCGGGTTCGAACACCGGGGAGCTGTTTTTT. The chain has TRBV6-5 and TRBJ2-2, with TRBD2 as a possible D gene (5 bases). V lost 2 bases and J 0 bases, leaving 7 bases between the germline ends. The CDR3 has 15 amino acids. CDR1 is MNHEY and CDR2 is SVGAGI in the germline V gene.

The chain recombines TRBV6-5 with TRBJ2-1; D not certain. The ends were cut back, 2 bases at V and 7 bases at J, with 9 bases in the middle. The CDR3 contains 13 residues. In germline, CDR1 is MNHEY, CDR2 SVGAGI. The CDR3 DNA reads TGTGCCAGCAGTTACAACCTCAGGAATGAGCAGTTCTTC. This sequence encodes CASSYNLRNEQFF.

The chain employs TRBV28 and TRBJ2-7; 7 nucleotides line up with TRBD2. The CDR3 extends over 16 amino acids. V shed 4 bases, J shed 7 bases, and the junction held 16 bases outside the gene matches. Germline lookup yields CDR1 MDHEN and CDR2 SYDVKM. CDR3 loop: CASSSAAGAPRGEQYF. CDR3 DNA: TGTGCCAGCAGTTCGGCGGCGGGAGCCCCCCGAGGGGAGCAGTACTTC.